This entry lists 31 T cell receptor beta chains sequenced from one sample in a study of blood T cell repertoires in COVID-19. Repertoires were generated with immunoSEQ multiplex PCR, while TCRdb's copy carries only in-frame clones and drops some. Of roughly 410,000 clones listed, more than 80% were seen once; the top ten hold about 1.2%. Sequenced sample: peripheral blood. The receptors here all came from a man aged 35 to 55 with acute or convalescent COVID-19.

This clone was observed once. The V and J genes are TRBV3-1 (or the pseudogene TRBV3-2) and TRBJ1-1; D possibly corresponds to TRBD1 (6 bases). The germline V and J ends were trimmed by 4 bases and 6 bases, with 15 bases remaining between them. This CDR3 contains 14 residues. CDR1 is LGHDT and CDR2 is YNNKEL in the germline V gene (reference sequence). The CDR3 protein is CASSLPDRKAEAFF. CDR3 nucleotides: TGTGCCAGCAGCCTCCCAGACAGGAAAGCTGAAGCTTTCTTT.

This clone was counted once. The chain has TRBV11-3 and TRBJ1-6, with a weak D call TRBD1 (6 bases). The CDR3 runs 15 residues. V lost 5 bases, J lost 7 bases, and 15 bases lay in between. Germline CDR1 reads SGHNT; CDR2 reads YENEEA. CDR3 sequence reads: CASSMDREENSPLHF. In DNA form, the CDR3 reads TGTGCCAGCAGCATGGACAGAGAAGAAAATTCACCCCTCCACTTT.

V gene TRBV7-9 combines with J gene TRBJ2-1, with D tentatively TRBD2 (6 bases). V lost 1 base, J lost 0 bases, and 19 bases lay in between. The CDR3 extends over 19 amino acids. Germline CDR1 and CDR2: SEHNR and FQNEAQ (reference sequence). The CDR3 nucleotides read TGTGCCAGCAGCTTAGAGTATGGGGACTTTTCTAGCTCCTACAATGAGCAGTTCTTC. Translated, it gives CASSLEYGDFSSSYNEQFF.

The gene calls are TRBV6-5 and TRBJ1-2; D unclear. CDR3 size: 15 residues. Germline V gene lookup returns CDR1 MNHEY and CDR2 SVGAGI. The V gene lost 8 bases and the J gene lost 4 bases, with 20 bases spanning the gap. The CDR3 DNA follows: TGTGCCAGCTCCAAATATCGCGGGGAGGGCTATGGCTACACCTTC. Protein: CASSKYRGEGYGYTF.

The rearrangement joins TRBV4-1 to TRBJ2-5; 10 positions match TRBD1. Looked up from germline, CDR1 is MGHRA and CDR2 is YSYEKL. J lost 1 base, V lost 5 bases, and 4 bases had no gene match. The CDR3 is 15 amino acids. This CDR3 reads CASSSRQGAQETQYF. The CDR3, as DNA: TGCGCCAGCAGCTCCCGACAGGGGGCCCAAGAGACCCAGTACTTC.

Note on this clone: This sample includes further DNA sequences coding for the same CDR3. The V call is TRBV3-1 (or the pseudogene TRBV3-2), the J call TRBJ1-1; possible D gene TRBD1, 5 bases. The CDR3 is 15 amino acids. Between the trimmed V and J ends, which lost 0 bases and 5 bases, there was a span of 13 bases. Germline V CDR1 and CDR2: LGHDT, YNNKEL (reference sequence). The CDR3 bases are TGTGCCAGCAGCCAAGAGGGAGGGGTTAGGACTGAAGCTTTCTTT. Translating gives CASSQEGGVRTEAFF.

The chain joins TRBV5-4 to TRBJ1-4; D uncertain. The CDR3 is 16 amino acids. Trimming took off 0 bases at V and 4 bases at J, with 13 bases between the two ends. Germline V lookup: CDR1 SGHNT, CDR2 YYREEE (reference sequence). CDR3 sequence: CASSLGRQSGNEKLFF. The CDR3 region has the DNA TGTGCCAGCAGCTTGGGGCGCCAATCGGGTAATGAAAAACTGTTTTTT.

This clone appeared a single time. At one end, the junction sequence differs from germline, possibly due to a read error. J is TRBJ2-2 and V is TRBV7-7; 7 bases are a match to TRBD2. Looked up from germline, CDR1 is SSHAT and CDR2 is FNYEAQ (reference sequence). This CDR3 spans 15 amino acids. The CDR3 nucleotides read TGTGCTAGCAGCTCGCTTGCGGGGGTCACCGGGGAGCTGTTTTTT. Translated: CASSSLAGVTGELFF.

The V and J genes are TRBV5-6 and TRBJ1-2, with D tentatively TRBD1 (5 bases). The germline gives CDR1 SGHDT, CDR2 YYEEEE. The CDR3 totals 15 residues. V lost 4 bases, J lost 4 bases, and 17 bases lay in between. The CDR3 loop reads CASSGQDDLPYGYTF. The CDR3 DNA is TGTGCCAGCAGCGGACAAGACGACCTCCCCTATGGCTACACCTTC.

The chain employs TRBV10-3 and TRBJ1-2, with D tentatively TRBD1 (6 bases). Trimming took off 7 bases at V and 7 bases at J, with 16 bases between the two ends. The CDR3 loop spans 13 amino acids. Germline CDR1 ENHRY, CDR2 SYGVKD. The CDR3 bases are TGTGCCATCATGCCGGCAGGGGATGTTGGCTACACCTTC. Translating gives CAIMPAGDVGYTF.

This chain joins TRBV28 and TRBJ2-7; no clear D. The CDR3 runs to 18 residues. Trimming pared 5 bases from V and 5 bases from J, leaving 28 bases between. The germline V gene has CDR1 MDHEN and CDR2 SYDVKM. CDR3 bases: TGTGCCAGCAGTACGACCCGAAACAGAGACCGACAATACAACGAGCAGTACTTC. As protein: CASSTTRNRDRQYNEQYF.

This clone has just a few counts. This chain uses TRBV28 with TRBJ1-5, with D possibly TRBD1 on 6 matching bases. V was shortened by 8 bases and J by 1 base, with 12 bases between the two germline ends. CDR1 is MDHEN, CDR2 SYDVKM, per germline. The CDR3 is 14 residues long. The CDR3 DNA reads TGTGCCAGCCGGGACACCCTCAGCAATCAGCCCCAGCATTTT. Amino acid sequence: CASRDTLSNQPQHF.

This chain joins TRBV7-9 and TRBJ1-1; D gene uncertain. V was clipped by 5 bases and J by 7 bases, with 11 bases between them. The CDR3 covers 12 residues. From germline, CDR1 is SEHNR and CDR2 FQNEAQ (reference sequence). DNA for the CDR3: TGTGCCAGCAGCCGCGAGCAAGTTGAAGCTTTCTTT. Protein product: CASSREQVEAFF. The complete variable domain, with remaining parts taken from reference TRBV7-9 and TRBJ1-1, reads DTGVSQNPRHKITKRGQNVTFRCDPISEHNRLYWYRQTLGQGPEFLTYFQNEAQLEKSRLLSDRFSAERPKGSFSTLEIQRTEQGDSAMYLCASSREQVEAFFGQGTRLTVV.

The chain joins TRBV6-5 to TRBJ1-2; 8 nucleotides align to TRBD1. After removal of 7 bases from V and 2 bases from J, the junction contained 9 bases not matched to a gene. The CDR3 covers 15 residues. CDR1 is MNHEY and CDR2 is SVGAGI in the germline V gene. CDR3 in amino acids: CASKQQGVGNYGYTF. The DNA of the CDR3 is TGTGCCAGCAAACAACAGGGGGTTGGCAACTATGGCTACACCTTC.

This clone has only one observation. The V and J genes are TRBV7-6 and TRBJ2-1; TRBD1 aligns across 11 bases. The CDR3 is made up of 14 amino acids. The germline V gene encodes CDR1 SGHVS and CDR2 FNYEAQ. The J segment lost 6 bases and the V segment lost 7 bases, leaving 5 bases of the junction unmatched. DNA for the CDR3: TGTGCCAGCACCCGGGGACAGGGGGGCAATGAGCAGTTCTTC. This encodes CASTRGQGGNEQFF.

This rearrangement joins TRBV20-1 to TRBJ1-5, with D possibly matching TRBD1 (5 bases). CDR1 is DFQATT, CDR2 SNEGSKA, per germline (reference sequence). There are 13 residues in the CDR3. V lost 3 bases and J lost 4, with 10 bases in between. CDR3 coding DNA: TGCAGTGCTAGTAGCCAGGGAAATCAGCCCCAGCATTTT. The encoded protein is CSASSQGNQPQHF.

V usage is TRBV5-5 and J usage is TRBJ1-1; D not resolved. This CDR3 comprises 12 residues. CDR1 is SGHKS and CDR2 is YYEKEE in the germline V gene (reference sequence). Trimming removed 0 bases from V and 6 bases from J, with 6 bases in between. CDR3 protein: CASSLVGSEAFF. The CDR3 DNA sequence: TGTGCCAGCAGCTTGGTTGGCTCTGAAGCTTTCTTT.

The rearrangement uses TRBV2 and TRBJ1-1; no clear D. CDR1 is SNHLY, CDR2 FYNNEI, per germline. The CDR3 extends over 13 amino acids. V gave up 7 bases and J gave up 0 bases, with 9 bases separating them. CDR3 residues: CASKEPLNTEAFF. The CDR3 DNA sequence: TGTGCCAGCAAAGAGCCGTTGAACACTGAAGCTTTCTTT. The full variable domain, rest sourced from reference TRBV2 and TRBJ1-1, is EPEVTQTPSHQVTQMGQEVILRCVPISNHLYFYWYRQILGQKVEFLVSFYNNEISEKSEIFDDQFSVERPDGSNFTLKIRSTKLEDSAMYFCASKEPLNTEAFFGQGTRLTVV.

The V call is TRBV28, the J call TRBJ2-1; D ambiguous. V lost 1 base and J 8 bases, leaving 15 bases between the germline ends. CDR1 and CDR2 from the germline V gene are MDHEN and SYDVKM. The length of the CDR3 is 15 residues. For the CDR3, the DNA is TGTGCCAGCAGTTTATCATTAGCATTATTCTATGAGCAGTTCTTC. Protein: CASSLSLALFYEQFF.

The V and J genes are TRBV24-1 and TRBJ1-4; 7 bases align to TRBD1. J lost 4 bases, V lost 4 bases, and 5 bases had no gene match. This CDR3 region has 15 residues. Germline CDR1 KGHDR, CDR2 SFDVKD. This chain's CDR3 is CATSDTGTVNEKLFF. The CDR3, as DNA: TGTGCCACCAGTGACACCGGGACAGTTAATGAAAAACTGTTTTTT.

This clone appeared once. The rearrangement links TRBV5-1 to TRBJ1-1; D is undetermined. Germline V gene sequence: CDR1 SGHRS, CDR2 YFSETQ. This CDR3 region has 14 residues. V lost 2 bases, J lost 1 base, and 9 bases lay in between. In DNA form, the CDR3 reads TGCGCCAGCAGCTTACAACCTCCGAACACTGAAGCTTTCTTT. It encodes CASSLQPPNTEAFF.

This rearrangement joins TRBV15 to TRBJ1-2; D is unresolved. Between the trimmed V and J ends, which lost 1 base and 2 bases, there was a span of 11 bases. CDR3 length equals 15 residues. CDR1 and CDR2 (germline): LNHNV, YYDKDF (reference sequence). DNA for the CDR3: TGTGCCACCAGCAGAGTCCTTTCGGGGAACTATGGCTACACCTTC. This sequence encodes CATSRVLSGNYGYTF.

The chain uses TRBV19 and TRBJ1-1, with 8 bases that match TRBD1. Trimming took 3 bases from V and 7 from J; bases not matched to a gene: 4. Germline CDR1 and CDR2: LNHDA and SQIVND (reference sequence). CDR3 length: 13 residues. DNA for the CDR3: TGTGCCAGTAGTATTGGAGGACAGGGTGAAGCTTTCTTT. It encodes CASSIGGQGEAFF.

This chain connects TRBV4-2 to TRBJ2-1, with a weak D call TRBD2 (5 bases). There are 14 residues in the CDR3. V gave up 1 base and J gave up 8 bases, with 12 bases separating them. Germline assignment: CDR1 LGHNA and CDR2 YNFKEQ. CDR3 residues: CASSQGVRGYEQFF. Here the CDR3 DNA reads TGTGCCAGCAGCCAAGGAGTTCGGGGTTATGAGCAGTTCTTC.

V usage is TRBV4-1 and J usage is TRBJ2-5, with TRBD2 matching over 10 bases. V lost 2 bases and J lost 5; bases outside the gene matches: 5. The CDR3 runs to 15 residues. Germline-derived CDR1 and CDR2 are MGHRA and YSYEKL. This chain's CDR3 is CASSQLSGGRETQYF. CDR3 bases: TGCGCCAGCAGCCAACTTAGCGGGGGGCGGGAGACCCAGTACTTC.

The chain joins TRBV19 to TRBJ2-7; 10 bases are a match to TRBD1. Germline values: CDR1 LNHDA, CDR2 SQIVND (reference sequence). V shed 5 bases, J shed 2 bases, and the junction held 6 bases outside the gene matches. The CDR3 runs to 15 residues. The CDR3: CASSVGQGGAYEQYF. The CDR3 DNA reads TGTGCCAGTAGTGTAGGACAGGGGGGGGCCTACGAGCAGTACTTC.

About this clone: Other DNA sequences in the same sample also yield this CDR3. The chain couples TRBV30 to TRBJ1-1; tentative D call: TRBD1 (6 bases). Trimming shortened V by 0 bases and J by 5 bases, and 10 bases separated the two germline ends. CDR1 is GTSNPN and CDR2 is SVGIG in the germline V gene (reference sequence). The CDR3 spans 13 residues. The CDR3 coding sequence is TGTGCCTGGAGTGTTCAAACAGGGACTGAAGCTTTCTTT. Its protein product is CAWSVQTGTEAFF.

This chain's CDR3 is CASRDSYGYTF. The CDR3 bases are TGTGCCAGCAGGGACAGCTATGGCTACACCTTC. This chain connects TRBV6-5 to TRBJ1-2; tentatively, D is TRBD1 (6 bases). Per the germline V gene, CDR1 is MNHEY and CDR2 is SVGAGI. The V and J ends lost 6 bases and 4 bases respectively, with 6 bases between them. The CDR3 is 11 amino acids.

This clone was seen more than once but under ten times. The chain has TRBV9 and TRBJ2-5; 10 bases fit TRBD1. The CDR3 is 16 residues long. V shed 4 bases, J shed 5 bases, and the junction held 11 bases outside the gene matches. Germline CDR1 SGDLS, CDR2 YYNGEE. Here the CDR3 reads CASSKRTGGYMETQYF. For the CDR3, the DNA is TGTGCCAGCAGCAAGCGGACAGGGGGTTATATGGAGACCCAGTACTTC. Based on the CDR3 plus reference TRBV9 and TRBJ2-5, the full variable domain is DSGVTQTPKHLITATGQRVTLRCSPRSGDLSVYWYQQSLDQGLQFLIQYYNGEERAKGNILERFSAQQFPDLHSELNLSSLELGDSALYFCASSKRTGGYMETQYFGPGTRLLVL.

The chain combines TRBV27 with TRBJ1-2; 9 nucleotides align to TRBD1. The V and J ends lost 6 bases and 8 bases, in that order; junction bases with no gene match: 16. The germline CDR1 and CDR2 sequences are MNHEY and SMNVEV (reference sequence). The CDR3 loop spans 16 amino acids. CDR3 amino acids: CASSSEPGQGLRGYTF. Here the CDR3 DNA reads TGTGCCAGCAGCTCCGAACCGGGACAGGGTTTGAGAGGCTACACCTTC.

A note on this clone: The sample contains more than one DNA sequence encoding this CDR3. The genes are TRBV19 and TRBJ2-7, with D unclear. The V and J ends lost 1 base and 4 bases respectively, with 11 bases between them. Germline CDR1 is LNHDA and CDR2 is SQIVND (reference sequence). The CDR3 consists of 14 residues. The CDR3 nucleotides read TGTGCCAGTAGTATAGGATCAGGCAGTTACGAGCAGTACTTC. Translated: CASSIGSGSYEQYF.